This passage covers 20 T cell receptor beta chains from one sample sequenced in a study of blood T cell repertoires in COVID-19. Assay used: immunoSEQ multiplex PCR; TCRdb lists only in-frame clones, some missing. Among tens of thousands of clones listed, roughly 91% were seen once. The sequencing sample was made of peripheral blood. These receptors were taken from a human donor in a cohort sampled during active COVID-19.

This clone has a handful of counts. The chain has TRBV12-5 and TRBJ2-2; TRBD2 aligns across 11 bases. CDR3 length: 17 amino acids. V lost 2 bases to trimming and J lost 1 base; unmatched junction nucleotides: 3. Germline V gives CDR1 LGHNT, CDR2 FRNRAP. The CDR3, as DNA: TGTGCTAGTGGTTTGTACGGGACTAGCGGGAACACCGGGGAGCTGTTTTTT. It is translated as CASGLYGTSGNTGELFF.

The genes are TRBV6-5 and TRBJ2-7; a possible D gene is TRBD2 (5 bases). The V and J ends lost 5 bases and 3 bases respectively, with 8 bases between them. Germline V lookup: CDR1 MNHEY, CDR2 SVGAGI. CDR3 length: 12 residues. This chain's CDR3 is CASSRGIYEQYF. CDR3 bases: TGTGCCAGCAGTCGAGGGATCTACGAGCAGTACTTC.

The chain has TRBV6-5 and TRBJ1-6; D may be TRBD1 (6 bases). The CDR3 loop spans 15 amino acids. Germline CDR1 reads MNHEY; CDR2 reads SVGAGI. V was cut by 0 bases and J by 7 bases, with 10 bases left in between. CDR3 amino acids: CASSYSGGSNSPLHF. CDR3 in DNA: TGTGCCAGCAGTTACTCAGGGGGATCCAATTCACCCCTCCACTTT.

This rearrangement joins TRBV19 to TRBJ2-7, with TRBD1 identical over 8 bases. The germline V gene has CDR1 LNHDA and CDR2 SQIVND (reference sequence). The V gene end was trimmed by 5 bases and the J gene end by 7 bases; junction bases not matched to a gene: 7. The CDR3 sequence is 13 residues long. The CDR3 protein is CASSPGGAGEQYF. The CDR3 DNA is TGTGCCAGTAGTCCAGGGGGCGCGGGGGAGCAGTACTTC. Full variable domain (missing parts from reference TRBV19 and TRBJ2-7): DGGITQSPKYLFRKEGQNVTLSCEQNLNHDAMYWYRQDPGQGLRLIYYSQIVNDFQKGDIAEGYSVSREKKESFPLTVTSAQKNPTAFYLCASSPGGAGEQYFGPGTRLTVT.

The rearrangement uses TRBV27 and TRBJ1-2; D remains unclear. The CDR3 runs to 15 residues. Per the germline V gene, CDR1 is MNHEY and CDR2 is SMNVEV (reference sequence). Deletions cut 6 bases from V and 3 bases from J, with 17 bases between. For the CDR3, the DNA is TGTGCCAGCAGCCGGCAGCGGGGTTTAGACTATGGCTACACCTTC. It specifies CASSRQRGLDYGYTF.

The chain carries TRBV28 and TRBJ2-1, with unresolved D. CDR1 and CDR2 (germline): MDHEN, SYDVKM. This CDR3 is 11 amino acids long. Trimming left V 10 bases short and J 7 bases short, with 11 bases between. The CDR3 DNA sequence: TGTGCCACCACCAGTCTGAATGAGCAGTTCTTC. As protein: CATTSLNEQFF.

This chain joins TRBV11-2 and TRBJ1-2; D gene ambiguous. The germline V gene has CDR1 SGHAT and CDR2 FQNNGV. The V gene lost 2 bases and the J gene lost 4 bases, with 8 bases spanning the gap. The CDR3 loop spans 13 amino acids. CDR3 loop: CASSLYPGYGYTF. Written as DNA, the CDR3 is TGTGCCAGCAGCTTATACCCAGGCTATGGCTACACCTTC.

The CDR3 DNA follows: TGTGCCAGCAGCGTGACTAGCGGGATGAACACCGGGGAGCTGTTTTTT. Residues: CASSVTSGMNTGELFF. V gene TRBV9 combines with J gene TRBJ2-2; TRBD2 matches at 11 bases. Unmatched junction bases numbered 1, after V lost 2 bases and J lost 1 base. The germline V gene encodes CDR1 SGDLS and CDR2 YYNGEE. This CDR3 contains 16 residues.

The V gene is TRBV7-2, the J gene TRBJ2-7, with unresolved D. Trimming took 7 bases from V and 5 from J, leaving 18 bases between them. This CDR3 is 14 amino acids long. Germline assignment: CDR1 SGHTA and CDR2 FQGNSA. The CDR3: CASKLSIRFNEQYF. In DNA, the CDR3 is TGTGCCAGCAAACTCAGCATCAGGTTTAACGAGCAGTACTTC.

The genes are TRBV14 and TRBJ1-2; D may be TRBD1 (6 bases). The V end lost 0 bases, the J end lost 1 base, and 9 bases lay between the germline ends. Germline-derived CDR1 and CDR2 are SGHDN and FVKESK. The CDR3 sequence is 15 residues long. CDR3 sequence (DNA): TGTGCCAGCAGCCAAGAGACAGGAGATAACTATGGCTACACCTTC. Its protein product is CASSQETGDNYGYTF.

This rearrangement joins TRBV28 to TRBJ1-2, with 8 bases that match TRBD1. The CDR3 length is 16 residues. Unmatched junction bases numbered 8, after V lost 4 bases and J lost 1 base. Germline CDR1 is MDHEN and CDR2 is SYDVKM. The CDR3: CASSSWTGKDNYGYTF. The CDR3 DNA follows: TGTGCCAGCAGTTCCTGGACAGGGAAGGATAACTATGGCTACACCTTC.

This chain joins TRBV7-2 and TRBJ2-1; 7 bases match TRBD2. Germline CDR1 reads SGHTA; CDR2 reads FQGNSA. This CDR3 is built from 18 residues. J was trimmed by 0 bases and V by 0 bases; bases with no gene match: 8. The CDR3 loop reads CASSLANLRTSSYNEQFF. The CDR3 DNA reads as TGTGCCAGCAGCTTAGCAAATTTAAGGACTAGCTCCTACAATGAGCAGTTCTTC.

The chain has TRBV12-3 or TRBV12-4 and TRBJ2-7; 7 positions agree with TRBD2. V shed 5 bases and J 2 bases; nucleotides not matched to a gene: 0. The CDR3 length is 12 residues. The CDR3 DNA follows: TGTGCCAGCAGTGCGGGGGCCTACGAGCAGTACTTC. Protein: CASSAGAYEQYF.

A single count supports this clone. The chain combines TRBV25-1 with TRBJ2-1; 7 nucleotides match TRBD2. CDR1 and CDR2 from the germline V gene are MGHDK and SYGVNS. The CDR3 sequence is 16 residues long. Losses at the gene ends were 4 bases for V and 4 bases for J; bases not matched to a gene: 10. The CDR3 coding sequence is TGTGCCAGCAGTGGAACCGGGACTACTCTTTACAATGAGCAGTTCTTC. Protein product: CASSGTGTTLYNEQFF.

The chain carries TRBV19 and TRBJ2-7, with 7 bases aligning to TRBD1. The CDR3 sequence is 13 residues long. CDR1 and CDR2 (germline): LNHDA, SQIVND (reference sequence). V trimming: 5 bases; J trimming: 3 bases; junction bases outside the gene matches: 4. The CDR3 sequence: CASSVNRGYEQYF. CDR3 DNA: TGTGCCAGTAGTGTAAACAGGGGCTACGAGCAGTACTTC. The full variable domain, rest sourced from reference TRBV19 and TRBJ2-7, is DGGITQSPKYLFRKEGQNVTLSCEQNLNHDAMYWYRQDPGQGLRLIYYSQIVNDFQKGDIAEGYSVSREKKESFPLTVTSAQKNPTAFYLCASSVNRGYEQYFGPGTRLTVT.

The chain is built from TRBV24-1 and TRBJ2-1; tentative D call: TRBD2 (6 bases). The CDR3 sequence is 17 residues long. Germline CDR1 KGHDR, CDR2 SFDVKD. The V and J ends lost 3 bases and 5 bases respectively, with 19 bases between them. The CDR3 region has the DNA TGTGCCACCAGTGATACCAAACCTAGCGCGAGAGACAATGAGCAGTTCTTC. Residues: CATSDTKPSARDNEQFF.

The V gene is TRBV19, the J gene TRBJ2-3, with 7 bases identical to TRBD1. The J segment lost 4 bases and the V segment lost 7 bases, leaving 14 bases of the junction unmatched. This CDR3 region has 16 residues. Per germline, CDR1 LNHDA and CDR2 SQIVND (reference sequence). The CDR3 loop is CASNPRATGRPDTQYF. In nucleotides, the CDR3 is TGTGCCAGTAACCCCCGCGCGACAGGGCGCCCAGATACGCAGTATTTT.

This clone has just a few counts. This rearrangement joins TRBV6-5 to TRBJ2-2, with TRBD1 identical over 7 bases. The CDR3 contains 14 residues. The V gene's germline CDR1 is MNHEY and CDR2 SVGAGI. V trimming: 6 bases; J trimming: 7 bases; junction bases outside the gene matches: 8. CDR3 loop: CASRNQGVGGELFF. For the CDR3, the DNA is TGTGCCAGCAGAAATCAGGGGGTCGGCGGGGAGCTGTTTTTT.

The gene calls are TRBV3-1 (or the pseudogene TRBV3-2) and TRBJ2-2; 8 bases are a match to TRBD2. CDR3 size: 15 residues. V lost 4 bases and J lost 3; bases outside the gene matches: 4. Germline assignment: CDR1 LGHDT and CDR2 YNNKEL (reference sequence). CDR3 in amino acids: CASSLSGGYTGELFF. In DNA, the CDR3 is TGTGCCAGCAGCCTCTCGGGGGGGTACACCGGGGAGCTGTTTTTT.

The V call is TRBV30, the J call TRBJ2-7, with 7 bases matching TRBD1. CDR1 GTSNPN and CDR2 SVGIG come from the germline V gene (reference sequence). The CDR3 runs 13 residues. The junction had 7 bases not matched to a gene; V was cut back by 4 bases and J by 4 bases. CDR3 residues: CAWNEGAMYEQYF. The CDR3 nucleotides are TGTGCCTGGAATGAGGGGGCCATGTACGAGCAGTACTTC. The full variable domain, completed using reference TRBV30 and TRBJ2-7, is SQTIHQWPATLVQPVGSPLSLECTVEGTSNPNLYWYRQAAGRGLQLLFYSVGIGQISSEVPQNLSASRPQDRQFILSSKKLLLSDSGFYLCAWNEGAMYEQYFGPGTRLTVT.